This T cell receptor (beta chain) was identified during a study of Graves' ophthalmopathy and Graves' hyperthyroidism. Background on the study: Peripheral blood sampling occurred at initial diagnosis, before any treatment.

Amplifying from RNA transcripts, the study obtained TCR beta CDR3 regions. First-round RT-PCR with HTBI primers preceded a second-round multiplex PCR. One entry per CDR3 protein, called by TCRdb with MiXCR from the multiplex PCR reads. The repertoire consists of around 600,000 distinct CDR3 sequences, with roughly 41% occurring once and the leading ten covering more than 2.5%. In germline, CDR1 is LNHDA, CDR2 SQIVND (reference sequence). This CDR3 has 16 amino acids. In regard to this clonotype: An end of the junction differs from the germline gene, which may be a read error.

The V and J genes are TRBV19 and TRBJ2-2; 9 positions match TRBD1. Sequenced material: peripheral blood. The clonotype was recovered from an adult man with Graves' ophthalmopathy. The CDR3 here is CASNYGTGLNTGELFF. The CDR3 nucleotides read TGTGCCAGTAATTACGGGACAGGGTTGAACACCGGGGAGCTGTTCTTT.